Listed below are T cell receptor beta chains from one sample, sequenced in a study of blood T cell repertoires in COVID-19. TCRdb keeps only in-frame clones here, not all; method: immunoSEQ multiplex PCR. The table records approximately 230,000 clones, approximately 86% of them present only once. The sequenced sample was peripheral blood. These receptors were taken from a woman aged 80 or over with active or convalescent COVID-19. CDR3s include the opening cysteine and the closing phenylalanine or tryptophan.

V gene | CDR3 protein
TRBV28 | CASSWGHATGELFF
TRBV19 | CASSGGEAEAFF
TRBV6-1 | CASSEGLRGNQPQHF
TRBV11-1 | CASSLALRDSKYF
TRBV10-2 | CASSDRTGLNTEAFF
TRBV5-1 | CASNKGQGSGELFF
TRBV6-1 | CASSEGTFWAVSYEQYF
TRBV5-4 | CASSLDPGAMNTEAFF
TRBV6-6 | CASSYSTTQPQHF
TRBV27 | CASSLSTARGGTQYF
TRBV3-1/TRBV3-2 | CASSHGQGLSYEQYF
TRBV2 | CASSERGPPGSPLHF
TRBV7-9 | CASSSPRDRGPNLRDEQFF
TRBV24-1 | CATSGGPAGQDKQFF
TRBV7-9 | CASRPNQGEQYF
TRBV7-9 | CASSLGGVDSEQYF
TRBV11-3 | CASSLGGTYEQYF
TRBV19 | CASNFRDSQETQYF
TRBV24-1 | CATSGTSGGGYNEQFF
TRBV29-1 | CSGGTVNTGELFF
TRBV5-4 | CASSWTSGGADTQYF
TRBV6-4 | CASSDLFNEQFF
TRBV25-1 | CASTDRTGTTEAFF
TRBV15 | CATSRPTGTGAYTF
TRBV7-7 | CASSLGLARGTSTHSYEQYF
TRBV28 | CASRKGLAGAQETQYF
TRBV27 | CASSLSASRQSRGYGYTF
TRBV2 | CASSDRTNEKLFF
TRBV5-1 | CASSLQGHTEAFF
TRBV6-5 | CASSPLEGAAYEQYF
TRBV18 | CASSQAGNTEAFF
TRBV19 | CASDARPGANVLTF
TRBV30 | CAWSVFLGQGTEQYF
TRBV28 | CASIGDRGGNTIYF
TRBV3-1/TRBV3-2 | CASSQDGGLTMTQYF
TRBV5-1 | CASTPTGGGVATNEKLFF
TRBV5-1 | CASSLGQGVITDTQYF
TRBV2 | CASSRVGSGELFF
TRBV19 | CAGHRFRSGNTIYF
TRBV11-1 | CASSFGGTNYGYTF
TRBV28 | CASKVGGYGEKLFF
TRBV19 | CASSSPPGTALTDTQYF
TRBV12-3/TRBV12-4 | CASSPSGIQPQHF
TRBV18 | CASSPDRVSEAFF
TRBV2 | CASSGSGGDAGELFF
TRBV27 | CASSLSGYSYEQYF
TRBV7-9 | CASSRGQDERGPQHF
TRBV2 | CASSWTSGRQNIQYF